What follows describes a single TCR beta chain. Its antigen remains unidentified. Time point given: week 11, during vaccination. Each dose delivered 300 ug of mutant IDH1 20-mer peptide subcutaneously with imiquimod. Astrocytomas that were new, WHO grade 3 or 4, IDH1-mutant and ATRX-lost were present in the donors. The source of the sample is a study of a mutant IDH1 vaccine in newly diagnosed glioma. Overall study: Eight vaccinations went to patients in weeks 1, 3, 5, 7, 11, 15, 19, 23. Those enrolled had earlier been treated with radiotherapy, temozolomide, or both, mostly both.

This CDR3 contains 15 residues. Germline-derived CDR1 and CDR2 are KGHSH and LQKENI. The V segment lost 3 bases and the J segment 2 bases; nucleotides outside the gene matches: 3. Clones were read by immunoSEQ multiplex PCR, and TCRdb kept only the in-frame ones, dropping some. The sample shows fewer than 70,000 clones, about four fifths of them seen only once. This sample comprised PBMCs, obtained from a glioma patient whose treatment included an IDH1 peptide vaccine. The sequence came from a man aged 25-40 years with glioma. The J gene is TRBJ2-7, the V gene TRBV18; 11 bases agree with TRBD2. The CDR3 reads CASSPASGRTYEQYF. The CDR3 DNA sequence: TGTGCCAGCTCACCGGCTAGCGGGAGGACCTACGAGCAGTACTTC.